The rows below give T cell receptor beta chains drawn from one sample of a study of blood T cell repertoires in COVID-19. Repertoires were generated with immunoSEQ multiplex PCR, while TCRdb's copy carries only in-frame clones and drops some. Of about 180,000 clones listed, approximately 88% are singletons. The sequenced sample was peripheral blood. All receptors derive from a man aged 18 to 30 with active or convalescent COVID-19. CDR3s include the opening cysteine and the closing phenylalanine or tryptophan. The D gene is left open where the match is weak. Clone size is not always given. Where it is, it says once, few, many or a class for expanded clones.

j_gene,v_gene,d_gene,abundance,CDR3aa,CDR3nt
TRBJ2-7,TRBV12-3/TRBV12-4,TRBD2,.,CASTLAGPYEQYF,TGTGCCAGCACACTAGCGGGACCCTACGAGCAGTACTTC
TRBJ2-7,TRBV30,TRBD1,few,CAWSPYRKGAGEQYF,TGTGCCTGGAGCCCTTACCGAAAGGGGGCAGGCGAGCAGTACTTC
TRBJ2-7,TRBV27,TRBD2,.,CASSPTTGGVEQYF,TGTGCCAGCAGTCCAACCACTGGGGGGGTCGAGCAGTACTTC
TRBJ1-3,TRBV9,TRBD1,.,CASSSRTGLAGNTIYF,TGTGCCAGCAGCTCCCGGACAGGTCTGGCTGGAAACACCATATATTTT
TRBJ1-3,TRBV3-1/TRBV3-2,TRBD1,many,CASSQAGPGQVNHSGNTIYF,TGTGCCAGCAGCCAAGCGGGTCCGGGACAGGTAAACCACTCTGGAAACACCATATATTTT
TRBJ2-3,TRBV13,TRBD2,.,CASSRFSGSGRTDTQYF,TGTGCCAGCAGCCGTTTTAGCGGGAGTGGTCGCACAGATACGCAGTATTTT
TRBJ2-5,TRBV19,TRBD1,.,CASSTGQGWETQYF,TGTGCCAGTAGTACCGGACAGGGGTGGGAGACCCAGTACTTC
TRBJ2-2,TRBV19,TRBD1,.,CASSIGRGQGATGELFF,TGTGCCAGTAGTATAGGGCGGGGACAGGGGGCAACCGGGGAGCTGTTTTTT
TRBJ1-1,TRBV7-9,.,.,CASSPGGTEAFF,TGTGCCAGCAGCCCCGGGGGAACTGAAGCTTTCTTT
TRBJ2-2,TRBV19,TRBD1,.,CASSRNRGLTGELFF,TGTGCCAGTAGTCGAAACAGGGGTCTCACCGGGGAGCTGTTTTTT
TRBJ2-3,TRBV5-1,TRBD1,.,CASSLVGTGTTDTQYF,TGCGCCAGCAGCTTGGTCGGGACAGGAACCACAGATACGCAGTATTTT
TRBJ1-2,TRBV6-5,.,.,CASSSPGQGLLGYTF,TGTGCCAGCAGTTCCCCCGGGCAGGGCCTCTTAGGCTACACCTTC
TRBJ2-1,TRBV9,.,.,CASSVEGGVSLYNEQFF,TGTGCCAGCAGCGTAGAAGGGGGGGTATCACTTTACAATGAGCAGTTCTTC
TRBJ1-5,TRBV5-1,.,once,CASSLGPGQPQHF,TGCGCCAGCAGCTTGGGACCGGGTCAGCCCCAGCATTTT
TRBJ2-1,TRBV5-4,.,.,CASSLDWGQAHEQFF,TGTGCCAGCAGCTTGGACTGGGGCCAGGCACATGAGCAGTTCTTC
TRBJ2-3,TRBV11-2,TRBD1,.,CASSGTGPGVYTQYF,TGTGCCAGCTCGGGGACAGGGCCTGGGGTTTATACGCAGTATTTT
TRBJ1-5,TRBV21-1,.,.,CALKEALPNQPQHF,TGTGCATTAAAGGAGGCCTTGCCCAATCAGCCCCAGCATTTT
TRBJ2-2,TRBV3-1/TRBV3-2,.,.,CASSQLGELFF,TGTGCCAGCAGCCAACTCGGGGAGCTGTTTTTT
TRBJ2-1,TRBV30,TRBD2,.,CAWDGTSGSHEQFF,TGTGCCTGGGATGGGACTAGCGGGAGCCATGAGCAGTTCTTC
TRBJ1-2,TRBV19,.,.,CASSIGGHYGYTF,TGTGCCAGTAGTATAGGGGGGCACTATGGCTACACCTTC
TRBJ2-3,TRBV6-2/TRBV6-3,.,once,CASSYPGRLTDTQYF,TGTGCCAGCAGTTACCCCGGGAGACTCACAGATACGCAGTATTTT
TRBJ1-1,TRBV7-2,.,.,CASSPRRDTEAFF,TGTGCCAGCAGCCCGCGGAGGGACACTGAAGCTTTCTTT
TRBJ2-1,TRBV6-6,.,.,CASSPRQADYNEQFF,TGTGCCAGCAGCCCTCGACAGGCCGACTACAATGAGCAGTTCTTC
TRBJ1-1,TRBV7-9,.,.,CASNPHSGHQNTEAFF,TGTGCCAGCAATCCGCATAGCGGACATCAGAACACTGAAGCTTTCTTT
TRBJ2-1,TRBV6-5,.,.,CASIGRDQNEQFF,TGTGCCAGCATCGGGCGGGACCAGAATGAGCAGTTCTTC
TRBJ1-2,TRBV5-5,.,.,CASSLALSDTIRGYTF,TGTGCCAGCAGCTTAGCTCTGTCAGATACTATTCGTGGCTACACCTTC
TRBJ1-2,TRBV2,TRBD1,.,CASSNPTGVYGYTF,TGTGCCAGCAGTAACCCTACAGGGGTCTATGGCTACACCTTC
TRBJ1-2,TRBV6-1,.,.,CASSEAQGKSGGYTF,TGTGCCAGCAGTGAAGCGCAGGGGAAGTCGGGAGGCTACACCTTC
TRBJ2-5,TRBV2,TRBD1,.,CASREGTGQETQYF,TGTGCCAGCAGGGAAGGGACAGGCCAAGAGACCCAGTACTTC